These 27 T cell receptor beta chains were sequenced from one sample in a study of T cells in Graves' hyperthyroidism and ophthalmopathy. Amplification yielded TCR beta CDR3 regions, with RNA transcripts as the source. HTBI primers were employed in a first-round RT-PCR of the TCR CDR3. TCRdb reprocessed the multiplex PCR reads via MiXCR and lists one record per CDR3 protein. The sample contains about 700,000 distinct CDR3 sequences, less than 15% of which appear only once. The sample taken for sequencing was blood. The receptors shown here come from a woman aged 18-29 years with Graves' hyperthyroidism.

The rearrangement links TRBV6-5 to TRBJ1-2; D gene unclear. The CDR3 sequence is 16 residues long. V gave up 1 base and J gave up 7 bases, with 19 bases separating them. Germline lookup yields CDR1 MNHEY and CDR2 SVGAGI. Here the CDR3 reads CASSYFSPSSMGGYTF. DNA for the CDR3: TGTGCCAGCAGTTACTTTTCCCCCAGTTCGATGGGTGGCTACACCTTC.

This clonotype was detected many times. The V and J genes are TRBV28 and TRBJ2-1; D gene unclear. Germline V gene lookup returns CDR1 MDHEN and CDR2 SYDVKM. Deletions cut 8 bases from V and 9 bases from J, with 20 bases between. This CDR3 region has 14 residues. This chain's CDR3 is CASALLVVRAEQFF. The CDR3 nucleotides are TGTGCCAGCGCACTTTTGGTAGTAAGGGCTGAGCAGTTCTTC.

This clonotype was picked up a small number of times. CDR3 nucleotide sequence: TGTGCCAGCAGCAGCATGACAGGGGTTAGCAATCAGCCCCAGCATTTT. It translates to CASSSMTGVSNQPQHF. The chain is built from TRBV5-5 and TRBJ1-5; 8 bases are shared with TRBD1. Trimming took 4 bases from V and 0 from J; bases not matched to a gene: 6. The length of the CDR3 is 16 residues. In germline, CDR1 is SGHKS, CDR2 YYEKEE (reference sequence).

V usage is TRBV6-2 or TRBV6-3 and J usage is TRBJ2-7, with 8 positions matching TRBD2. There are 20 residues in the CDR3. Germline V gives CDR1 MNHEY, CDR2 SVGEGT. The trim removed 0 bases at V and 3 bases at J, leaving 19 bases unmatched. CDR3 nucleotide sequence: TGTGCCAGCAGTTACTCCCCTTCCGGGGGTCGGTTAGCGGGACTCTACGAGCAGTACTTC. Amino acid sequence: CASSYSPSGGRLAGLYEQYF.

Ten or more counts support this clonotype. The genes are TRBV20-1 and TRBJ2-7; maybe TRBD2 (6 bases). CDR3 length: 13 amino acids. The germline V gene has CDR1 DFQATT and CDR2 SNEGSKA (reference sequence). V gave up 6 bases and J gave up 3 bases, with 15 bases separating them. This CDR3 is CSAPRGTLYEQYF. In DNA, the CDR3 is TGCAGTGCCCCCCGGGGGACCCTCTACGAGCAGTACTTC.

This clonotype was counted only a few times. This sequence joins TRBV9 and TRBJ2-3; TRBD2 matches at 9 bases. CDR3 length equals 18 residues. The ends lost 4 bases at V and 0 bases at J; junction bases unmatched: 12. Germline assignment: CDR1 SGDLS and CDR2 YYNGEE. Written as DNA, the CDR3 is TGTGCCAGCAGCCGTCGAATAAAGCGGGAGGCGAGCACAGATACGCAGTATTTT. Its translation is CASSRRIKREASTDTQYF.

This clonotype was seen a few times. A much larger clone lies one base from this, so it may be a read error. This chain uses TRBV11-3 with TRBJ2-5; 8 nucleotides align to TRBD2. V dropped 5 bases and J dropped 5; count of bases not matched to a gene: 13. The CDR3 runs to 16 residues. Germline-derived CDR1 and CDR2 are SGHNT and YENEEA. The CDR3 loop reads CASSPGLERRGETQYF. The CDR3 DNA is TGTGCCAGCAGCCCGGGACTAGAGAGACGGGGGGAGACCCAGTACTTC.

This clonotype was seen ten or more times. CDR3 sequence: CASSEAQERGERQFF. The CDR3 DNA is TGTGCCAGCAGTGAAGCGCAGGAGAGGGGGGAGAGGCAGTTCTTC. The rearrangement links TRBV2 to TRBJ2-1; D is possibly TRBD1 or TRBD2 (6 bases each). The CDR3 spans 15 residues. The germline V and J ends were trimmed by 0 bases and 12 bases, with 18 bases remaining between them. Germline V gene data show CDR1 as SNHLY and CDR2 as FYNNEI.

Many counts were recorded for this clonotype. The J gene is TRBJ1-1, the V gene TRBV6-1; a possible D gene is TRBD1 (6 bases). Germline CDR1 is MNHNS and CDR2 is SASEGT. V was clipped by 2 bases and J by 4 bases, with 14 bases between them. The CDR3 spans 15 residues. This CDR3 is CASSEWGGGGTEAFF. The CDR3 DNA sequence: TGTGCCAGCAGTGAATGGGGAGGGGGAGGCACTGAAGCTTTCTTT.

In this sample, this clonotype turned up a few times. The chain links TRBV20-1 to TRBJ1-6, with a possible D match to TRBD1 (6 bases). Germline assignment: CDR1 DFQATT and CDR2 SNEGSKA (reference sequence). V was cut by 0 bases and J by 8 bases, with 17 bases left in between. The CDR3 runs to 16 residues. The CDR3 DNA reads TGCAGTGCTAGAGATTGGGGGGCACAAGGTGATTCACCCCTCCACTTT. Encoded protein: CSARDWGAQGDSPLHF.

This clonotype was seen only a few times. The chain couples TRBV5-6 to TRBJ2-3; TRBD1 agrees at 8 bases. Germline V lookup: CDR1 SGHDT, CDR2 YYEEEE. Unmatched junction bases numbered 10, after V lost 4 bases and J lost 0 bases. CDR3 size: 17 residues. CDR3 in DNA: TGTGCCAGCAGCCGAGGGACAGGACGCCCTAGCACAGATACGCAGTATTTT. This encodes CASSRGTGRPSTDTQYF.

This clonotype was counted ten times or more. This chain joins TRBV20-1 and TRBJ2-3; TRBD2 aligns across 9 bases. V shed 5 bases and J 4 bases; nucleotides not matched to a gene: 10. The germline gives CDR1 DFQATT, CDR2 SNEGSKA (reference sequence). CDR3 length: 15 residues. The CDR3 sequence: CSARTSVEAADTQYF. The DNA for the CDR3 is TGCAGTGCTCGGACTAGCGTAGAGGCGGCAGATACGCAGTATTTT.

The CDR3 sequence is CASSPRGAGDTYNEQFF. CDR3 DNA: TGTGCCAGCAGCCCCAGGGGGGCGGGAGATACCTACAATGAGCAGTTCTTC. The V call is TRBV4-2, the J call TRBJ2-1, with D perhaps TRBD1 or TRBD2 (7 bases each). CDR1 is LGHNA, CDR2 YNFKEQ, per germline. The CDR3 is 17 residues long. The ends were cut back, 4 bases at V and 2 bases at J, with 18 bases in the middle.

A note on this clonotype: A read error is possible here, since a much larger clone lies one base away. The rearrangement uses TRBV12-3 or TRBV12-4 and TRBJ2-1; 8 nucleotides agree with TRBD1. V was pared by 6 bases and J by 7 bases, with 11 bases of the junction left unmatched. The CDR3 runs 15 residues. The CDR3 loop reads CASSARSRTGNEQFF. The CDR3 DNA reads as TGTGCCAGCAGCGCCCGGTCCCGGACAGGGAATGAGCAGTTCTTC.

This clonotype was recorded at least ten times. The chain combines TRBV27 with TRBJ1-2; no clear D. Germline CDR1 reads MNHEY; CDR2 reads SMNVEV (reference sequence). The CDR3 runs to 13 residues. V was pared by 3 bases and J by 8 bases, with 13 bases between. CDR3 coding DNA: TGTGCCAGCAGTTTCCTCCCGTTCGGGGGCTACACCTTC. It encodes CASSFLPFGGYTF.

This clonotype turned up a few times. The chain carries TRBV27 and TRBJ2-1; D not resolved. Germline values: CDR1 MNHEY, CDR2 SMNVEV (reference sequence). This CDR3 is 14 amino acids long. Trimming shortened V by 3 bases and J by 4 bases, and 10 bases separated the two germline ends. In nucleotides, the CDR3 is TGTGCCAGCAGTTTCGATCCCGAGTACAATGAGCAGTTCTTC. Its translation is CASSFDPEYNEQFF.

The CDR3 DNA sequence: TGTGCCAGCAGCCGCTGGTGGGGGGACGACGAGCAGTACTTC. Protein product: CASSRWWGDDEQYF. The chain carries TRBV5-4 and TRBJ2-7, with TRBD2 as a possible D gene (6 bases). V dropped 4 bases and J dropped 5 bases, with 16 bases sitting between them. The CDR3 consists of 14 residues. Per the germline V gene, CDR1 is SGHNT and CDR2 is YYREEE (reference sequence).

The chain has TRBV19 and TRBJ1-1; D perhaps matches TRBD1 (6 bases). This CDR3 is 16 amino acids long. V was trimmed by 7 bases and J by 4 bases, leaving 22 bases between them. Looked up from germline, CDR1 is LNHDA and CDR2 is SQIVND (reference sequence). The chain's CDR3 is CASTSGGSAGFTEAFF. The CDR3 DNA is TGTGCCAGTACATCTGGGGGCTCGGCAGGATTCACTGAAGCTTTCTTT.

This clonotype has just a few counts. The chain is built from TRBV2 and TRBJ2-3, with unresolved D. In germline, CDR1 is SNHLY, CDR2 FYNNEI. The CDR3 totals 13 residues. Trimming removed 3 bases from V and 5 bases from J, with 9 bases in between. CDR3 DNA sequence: TGTGCCAGCAGTGACCCCCCTGGAGATACGCAGTATTTT. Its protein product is CASSDPPGDTQYF. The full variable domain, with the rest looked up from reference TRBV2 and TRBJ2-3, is EPEVTQTPSHQVTQMGQEVILRCVPISNHLYFYWYRQILGQKVEFLVSFYNNEISEKSEIFDDQFSVERPDGSNFTLKIRSTKLEDSAMYFCASSDPPGDTQYFGPGTRLTVL.

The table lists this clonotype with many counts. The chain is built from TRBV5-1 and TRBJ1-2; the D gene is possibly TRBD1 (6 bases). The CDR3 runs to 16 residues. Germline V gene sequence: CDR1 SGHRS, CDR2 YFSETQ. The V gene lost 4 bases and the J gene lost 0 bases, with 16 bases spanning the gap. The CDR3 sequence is CASSPQGAGANYGYTF. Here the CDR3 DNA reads TGCGCCAGCAGCCCACAGGGTGCAGGGGCTAACTATGGCTACACCTTC.

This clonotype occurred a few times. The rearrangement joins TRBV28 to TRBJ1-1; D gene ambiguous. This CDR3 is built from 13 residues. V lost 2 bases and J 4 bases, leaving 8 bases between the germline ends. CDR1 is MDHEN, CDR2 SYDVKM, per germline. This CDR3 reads CASSLGWATEAFF. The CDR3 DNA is TGTGCCAGCAGTTTAGGCTGGGCCACTGAAGCTTTCTTT.

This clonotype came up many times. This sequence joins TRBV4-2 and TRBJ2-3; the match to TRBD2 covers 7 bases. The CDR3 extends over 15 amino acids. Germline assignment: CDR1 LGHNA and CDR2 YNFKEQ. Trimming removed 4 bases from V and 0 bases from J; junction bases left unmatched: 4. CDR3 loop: CASSPSGSSTDTQYF. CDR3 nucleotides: TGTGCCAGCAGCCCTAGCGGTTCTAGCACAGATACGCAGTATTTT.

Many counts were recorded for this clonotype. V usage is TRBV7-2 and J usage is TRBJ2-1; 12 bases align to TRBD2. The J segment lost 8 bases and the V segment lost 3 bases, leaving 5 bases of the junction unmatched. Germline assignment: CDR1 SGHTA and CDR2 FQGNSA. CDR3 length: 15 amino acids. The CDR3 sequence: CASSFQTSGRHEQFF. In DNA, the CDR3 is TGTGCCAGCAGCTTCCAGACTAGCGGGAGACATGAGCAGTTCTTC.

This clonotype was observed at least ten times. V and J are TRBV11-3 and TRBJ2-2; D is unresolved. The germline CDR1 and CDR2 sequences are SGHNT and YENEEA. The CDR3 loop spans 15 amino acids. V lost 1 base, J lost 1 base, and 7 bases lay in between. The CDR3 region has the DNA TGTGCCAGCAGCTTAGGCGCCCTGAACACCGGGGAGCTGTTTTTT. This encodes CASSLGALNTGELFF.

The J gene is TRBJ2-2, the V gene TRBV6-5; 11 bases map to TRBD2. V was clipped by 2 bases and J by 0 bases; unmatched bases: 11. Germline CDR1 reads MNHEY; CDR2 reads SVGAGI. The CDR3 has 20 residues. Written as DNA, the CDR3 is TGTGCCAGCAGTTACGCGACTAGCGGGAAACCTTACGCGAACACCGGGGAGCTGTTTTTT. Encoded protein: CASSYATSGKPYANTGELFF.

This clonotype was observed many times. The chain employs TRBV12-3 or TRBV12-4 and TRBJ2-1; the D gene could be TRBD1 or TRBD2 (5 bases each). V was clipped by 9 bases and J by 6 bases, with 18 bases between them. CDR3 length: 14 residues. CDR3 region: CASRGEPDINEQFF. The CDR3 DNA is TGTGCCAGTCGAGGGGAGCCAGATATCAATGAGCAGTTCTTC.

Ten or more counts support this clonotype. The CDR3 spells CASSQEFSDQETQYF. In DNA form, the CDR3 reads TGTGCCAGCAGCCAAGAATTCAGCGACCAAGAGACCCAGTACTTC. The rearrangement joins TRBV3-1 to TRBJ2-5; D ambiguous. Germline CDR1 reads LGHDT; CDR2 reads YNNKEL (reference sequence). With 0 bases removed from V and 0 bases from J, the gap between germline ends came to 8 bases. The CDR3 is made up of 15 amino acids.